This T cell receptor beta chain was recorded in a study of blood T cell repertoires in COVID-19. CDR3 length: 14 amino acids. The V segment lost 5 bases and the J segment 7 bases; nucleotides outside the gene matches: 8. Germline CDR1 is LNHDA and CDR2 is SQIVND (reference sequence). Clones were read by immunoSEQ multiplex PCR, and TCRdb kept only the in-frame ones, dropping some. The sample consists of about 74,000 clones, approximately 86% of them appearing once. Material for sequencing was peripheral blood. The sequence was collected from a woman aged 80 or over with active or convalescent COVID-19. V usage is TRBV19 and J usage is TRBJ2-7; 10 nucleotides line up with TRBD1. The CDR3 loop reads CASSVNWDRGEQYF. The CDR3 nucleotides are TGTGCCAGTAGTGTCAATTGGGACAGGGGTGAGCAGTACTTC.